This T cell receptor beta chain originates from a study of blood T cell repertoires in COVID-19. For the study at large: Italy, Spain and the United States were the sources of the convalescent and acute COVID-19 samples.

TCRdb's copy holds only in-frame clones and misses some; the assay was immunoSEQ multiplex PCR. The sample has about 190,000 clones; 70% to 90% are singletons. The sequence derives from a woman aged 40 to 50 who had recovered from COVID-19. The sequencing sample was made of peripheral blood.

The CDR3 spells CASSPTAAGDIQYF. The DNA for the CDR3 is TGTGCCAGCAGTCCCACGGCCGCCGGGGACATTCAGTACTTC. The chain carries TRBV28 and TRBJ2-4; maybe TRBD2 (5 bases). CDR3 size: 14 residues. Trimming cost V 5 bases and J 8 bases, with 16 bases left between them. Germline loops: CDR1 MDHEN, CDR2 SYDVKM.